Listed below are T cell receptor beta chains from one sample, sequenced in a study of cytomegalovirus exposure and HLA in healthy donors. The method was immunoSEQ multiplex PCR; TCRdb's version includes in-frame clones alone and lacks a portion of them. The sample contains over 50,000 clones, about 86% of which appear only once. Sequencing used PBMCs. These receptors were collected from a man between 40 and 49 years old in good health and CMV-seronegative. Both conserved end residues are part of each CDR3. The D gene is left open where the match is weak. Clone size is stated in some rows and not others, as once, few, many or a class when expanded.

>15|few|TRBV2|TRBD1|TRBJ2-7
TGTGCCAGCAGTGGGGGACAGGGCAAGAACTACGAGCAGTACTTC
CASSGGQGKNYEQYF
>12|-|TRBV6-1|-|TRBJ2-3
TGTGCCAGCAGTCAGACTTTCGATACGCAGTATTTT
CASSQTFDTQYF
>11|-|TRBV25-1|-|TRBJ2-5
TGTGCCAGCAGTGTGCAGGGGACCCAGTACTTC
CASSVQGTQYF
>16|few|TRBV4-3|-|TRBJ1-6
TGCGCCAGCAGCCAAGATTTCCAGGACTATAATTCACCCCTCCACTTT
CASSQDFQDYNSPLHF
>14|-|TRBV7-2|TRBD1|TRBJ2-7
TGTGCCAGCAGGAGACAGGGGAGCGCCTACGAGCAGTACTTC
CASRRQGSAYEQYF
>19|-|TRBV7-2|TRBD2|TRBJ2-1
TGTGCCAGCAGCTCCTACCGGATGGGGCGGGGGGGAGCACCTCCCGAGCAGTTCTTC
CASSSYRMGRGGAPPEQFF
>14|-|TRBV30|-|TRBJ1-5
TGTGCCTGGACGGACGGGACTTCCAATCAGCCCCAGCATTTT
CAWTDGTSNQPQHF
>14|-|TRBV6-1|TRBD1|TRBJ1-4
TGTGCCAGCAGTGAAGGGACAGGGGGAGAAAAACTGTTTTTT
CASSEGTGGEKLFF
>15|-|TRBV27|-|TRBJ1-2
TGTGCCAGCATTGGACGGGCCCAGGGCGACTATGGCTACACCTTC
CASIGRAQGDYGYTF
>15|-|TRBV18|-|TRBJ1-2
TGTGCCAGCTCACCAGGGCAGGGATCCTACTATGGCTACACCTTC
CASSPGQGSYYGYTF
>16|-|TRBV6-5|-|TRBJ2-1
TGTGCCAGCAGTTACAGGGCGGAGCGGGTCTACAATGAGCAGTTCTTC
CASSYRAERVYNEQFF
>15|-|TRBV4-3|TRBD1|TRBJ2-7
TGCGCCAGCAGCCGCTCGGGGACAGGGGGCTACGAGCAGTACTTC
CASSRSGTGGYEQYF
>15|-|TRBV19|-|TRBJ2-1
TGTGCCAGTAGCCCCCGACAGAGCTCCTACAATGAGCAGTTCTTC
CASSPRQSSYNEQFF
>15|-|TRBV5-4|-|TRBJ1-1
TGTGCCAGCAGCACAATACAGGGTTTAGACACTGAAGCTTTCTTT
CASSTIQGLDTEAFF
>13|-|TRBV18|-|TRBJ2-5
TGTGCCAGCTCAACTACTAGGCAGGAGACCCAGTACTTC
CASSTTRQETQYF
>17|-|TRBV7-2|-|TRBJ2-5
TGTGCCAGCAGCTTAGAAACCCCAGGCTCTCTCCCGGAGACCCAGTACTTC
CASSLETPGSLPETQYF
>16|-|TRBV7-2|TRBD2|TRBJ2-1
TGTGCCAGCAGCTCAGCGGGGGCCTTTGGCTACAATGAGCAGTTCTTC
CASSSAGAFGYNEQFF
>16|-|TRBV4-1|TRBD2|TRBJ2-5
TGCGCCAGCAGCCCCATAGCGGGGGCCGTACAAGAGACCCAGTACTTC
CASSPIAGAVQETQYF
>15|-|TRBV5-1|TRBD1|TRBJ1-5
TGCGCCAGCAGCGCAGGGGGGAATTTCGATCAGCCCCAGCATTTT
CASSAGGNFDQPQHF
>16|-|TRBV9|-|TRBJ2-2
TGTGCCAGCAGCGTAGATCAGGTGATGTGGACCGGGGAGCTGTTTTTT
CASSVDQVMWTGELFF
>13|-|TRBV2|TRBD1|TRBJ1-5
TGTGCCAGCCAGGACAGGGGGCTACAGCCCCAGCATTTT
CASQDRGLQPQHF
>16|-|TRBV7-9|TRBD1|TRBJ2-5
TGTGCCAGCAGCTCTTCGGACAGGGGGTTGTCGGAGACCCAGTACTTC
CASSSSDRGLSETQYF
>15|-|TRBV30|TRBD1|TRBJ1-6
TGTGCCTGGAGTGCCCCTGACAGGGTGAATTCACCCCTCCACTTT
CAWSAPDRVNSPLHF
>15|-|TRBV30|-|TRBJ1-2
TGTGCCTGGAGTGGTGGCCTCACGGGAAACTATGGCTACACCTTC
CAWSGGLTGNYGYTF
>15|few|TRBV5-6|TRBD1|TRBJ1-6
TGTGCCAGCAGCTTGAGTTCCGGGACAGGGACACCCCTCCACTTT
CASSLSSGTGTPLHF
>14|-|TRBV11-2|-|TRBJ2-5
TGTGCCAGCAGCATAGGGAGGTTCGAAGAGACCCAGTACTTC
CASSIGRFEETQYF
>14|-|TRBV30|TRBD1|TRBJ1-6
TGTGCCTGGAGTGGACAGGGAGCCTTGAAGCCCCTCCACTTT
CAWSGQGALKPLHF
>14|-|TRBV5-6|-|TRBJ1-1
TGTGCCAGCAGCTTGGGTTCGGGGTTCTGGATTGTTTACTTT
CASSLGSGFWIVYF
>15|-|TRBV5-1|-|TRBJ1-6
TGCGCCAGCAGCTTGGGCCAGGGGAAATATTCACCCCTCCACTTT
CASSLGQGKYSPLHF
>16|-|TRBV7-9|TRBD1|TRBJ1-1
TGTGCCAGCAGTTCCCCCCCCGGGACAGGGGACACTGAAGCTTTCTTT
CASSSPPGTGDTEAFF
>14|-|TRBV7-2|-|TRBJ2-2
TGTGCCAGCAGCATTTCGATTGCTACGCGGGAGCTGTTTTTT
CASSISIATRELFF
>14|-|TRBV27|TRBD1|TRBJ1-2
TGTGCCAGCAGTTTTGGACAGGGAAACTATGGCTACACCTTC
CASSFGQGNYGYTF
>16|-|TRBV18|TRBD2|TRBJ2-5
TGTGCCAGCTCACCTGCGCGCGGGGGGCGAGGCGAGACCCAGTACTTC
CASSPARGGRGETQYF
>12|-|TRBV28|-|TRBJ1-4
TGTGCCAGCAGTCGAACTAATGAAAAACTGTTTTTT
CASSRTNEKLFF
>15|-|TRBV6-1|-|TRBJ1-5
TGTGCCAGCAGTGAAGGAACCGGGAGCAATCAGCCCCAGCATTTT
CASSEGTGSNQPQHF
>18|-|TRBV7-2|TRBD2|TRBJ2-3
TGTGCCAGCAGCTACGGGACTAGCGGGGGGCCCCGCGCAGATACGCAGTATTTT
CASSYGTSGGPRADTQYF
>14|-|TRBV15|-|TRBJ2-5
TGTGCCACCAGCATGCGGCGGGACCGAGAGACCCAGTACTTC
CATSMRRDRETQYF
>14|-|TRBV9|-|TRBJ2-7
TGTGCCAGCAGCGTAGATTGGGGGGCCTACGAGCAGTACTTC
CASSVDWGAYEQYF
>16|few|TRBV21-1|-|TRBJ1-6
TGTGCCAGCAGCAAAGATACGAGGGGGCCAAGTTTATCCCTCCACTTT
CASSKDTRGPSLSLHF
>17|-|TRBV2|TRBD2|TRBJ2-5
TGTGCCAGCAGTGAAGCGCTTCTAGCGGGGGGTAAAGAGACCCAGTACTTC
CASSEALLAGGKETQYF
>15|few|TRBV6-6|TRBD1|TRBJ1-5
TGTGCCAGCAGTTACGGACAGGGTTTAGGTCAGCCCCAGCATTTT
CASSYGQGLGQPQHF
>15|-|TRBV7-2|-|TRBJ1-5
TGTGCCAGCAGCCCCCCGGGGGGCGGCAATCAGCCCCAGCATTTT
CASSPPGGGNQPQHF
>17|-|TRBV5-1|TRBD2|TRBJ2-3
TGCGCCAGCAGCTGGGCTAGCGGGGGTCCCCCCACAGATACGCAGTATTTT
CASSWASGGPPTDTQYF
>15|-|TRBV7-8|-|TRBJ2-2
TGTGCCAGCAGCTTAGCACAGTCGAACACCGGGGAGCTGTTTTTT
CASSLAQSNTGELFF
>16|-|TRBV5-4|-|TRBJ1-1
TGTGCCAGTACCCGGGCGGGCGTACTCATGAACACTGAAGCTTTCTTT
CASTRAGVLMNTEAFF
>16|-|TRBV5-1|TRBD2|TRBJ2-3
TGCGCCAGCAGCTTACATAGCGGGGTTAGCACAGATACGCAGTATTTT
CASSLHSGVSTDTQYF
>15|-|TRBV19|-|TRBJ2-4
TGTGCCAGTAGTATTGGCAGTTTAGCCAAAAACATTCAGTACTTC
CASSIGSLAKNIQYF
>15|few|TRBV7-2|-|TRBJ2-5
TGTGCCAGCAGCTTACAATTCGGACAGCAAGAGACCCAGTACTTC
CASSLQFGQQETQYF
>13|-|TRBV2|-|TRBJ1-2
TGTGCCAGCAAAAGACAGGATAACTATGGCTACACCTTC
CASKRQDNYGYTF
>15|-|TRBV5-1|TRBD1|TRBJ2-2
TGCGCCAGCAGCTTCTTACAGGGGACGACCGGGGAGCTGTTTTTT
CASSFLQGTTGELFF
>15|-|TRBV19|TRBD2|TRBJ2-3
TGTGCCAGTACGCTAAGCGGGACGAGCACAGATACGCAGTATTTT
CASTLSGTSTDTQYF
>16|-|TRBV10-1|TRBD1|TRBJ2-6
TGCGAACGACCGGGACAGCCTGCTTCGGGGGCCAACGTCCTGACTTTC
CERPGQPASGANVLTF
>16|-|TRBV15|-|TRBJ2-5
TGTGCCACCAGCAGAGATGCTGGGCAGAGCCAAGAGACCCAGTACTTC
CATSRDAGQSQETQYF
>15|-|TRBV15|TRBD1|TRBJ1-2
TGTGCCACCAGCACCTGGACAGGGACCCACTATGGCTACACCTTC
CATSTWTGTHYGYTF
>15|-|TRBV6-1|-|TRBJ1-2
TGTGCCAGCAGTGAAGCCGGGTTTAAGGCCTATGGCTACACCTTC
CASSEAGFKAYGYTF
>14|-|TRBV5-6|TRBD1|TRBJ2-5
TGTGCCAGCAGCTGGGACAGGATTGAAGAGACCCAGTACTTC
CASSWDRIEETQYF
>13|-|TRBV5-8|-|TRBJ2-3
TGTGCCAGCAGCTGGGACAACACAGATACGCAGTATTTT
CASSWDNTDTQYF
>15|-|TRBV5-1|TRBD1|TRBJ1-4
TGCGCCAGCAGCAGGACAGGAGGTCATAATGAAAAACTGTTTTTT
CASSRTGGHNEKLFF
>15|-|TRBV5-8|-|TRBJ1-5
TGTGCCAGCAGCTCGAACAGGGAGCCGATTAAGCCCCAGCATTTT
CASSSNREPIKPQHF